This T cell receptor (beta chain) was found in a study of PD-1 blockade in classical Hodgkin lymphoma. Study-wide results and limits: By C4D1, CD4+ diversity increased significantly, especially in complete responders.

Method: immunoSEQ multiplex PCR; TCRdb's copy keeps in-frame clones and lacks some. The sample consists of tens of thousands of clones, roughly four fifths of them appearing once. Germline values: CDR1 SGHDT, CDR2 YYEEEE. The V end was cut by 1 base, the J end by 5 bases, with 3 bases between. The CDR3 is 11 amino acids. To note about this clone: The antigen remains unidentified. Other DNA variants within this sample encode the same CDR3.

The patients all showed relapse after autologous stem cell transplantation, while their brentuximab vedotin exposure varied. The sample here was peripheral blood mononuclear cells (PBMCs), taken at baseline. The chain couples TRBV5-6 to TRBJ2-5; D is uncertain. The TCR was taken from a human donor with classical Hodgkin lymphoma. CDR3 sequence reads: CASSLRETQYF. In DNA, the CDR3 is TGTGCCAGCAGCTTGAGGGAGACCCAGTACTTC.